This is a list of T cell receptor beta chains from one sample in a study of T-cell reconstitution after alpha-beta-depleted transplantation in children. MiXCR, run by TCRdb on the PCR reads, gives a single entry per CDR3 protein. The sample records under 750,000 distinct CDR3 sequences, more than 20% being singletons. Sequencing used PBMCs, mostly from graft donor cells, obtained 360 days after TCRalphabeta/CD19-depleted stem cell transplant. The receptors were sampled from a boy in the first two years of life who had a stem cell transplant for acute myeloid leukemia, so the T cells may come from the graft donor. Both conserved end residues are part of each CDR3. The order of the fields is V gene, CDR3 protein.

>TRBV9
CASSGQNIGYTF
>TRBV5-1
CASSSGTTSSYEQYF
>TRBV25-1
CASSDRETYNEQFF
>TRBV7-6
CASSPSGTGLGELFF
>TRBV20-1
CSARDRLAGGFQETQYF
>TRBV12-3/TRBV12-4
CASSLGLGTGGWKALGNQPQHF
>TRBV5-6
CASSGPLTQYF
>TRBV28
CASKRLIGLAGGNTGELFF
>TRBV20-1
CSARDDQGTVSYEQYF
>TRBV28
CASSFWGTGANVLTF
>TRBV20-1
CSARVGTSWRNEQFF
>TRBV12-3/TRBV12-4
CASGLTGASNQPQHF
>TRBV7-9
CASSLEAGAEQYF
>TRBV6-1
CATSASQTDSSNQPQHF
>TRBV24-1
CATKQTGSNEQFF
>TRBV7-9
CASSLPRDSGHKNIQYF
>TRBV5-1
CASSLAQDEQFF
>TRBV6-1
CASSLGGGYEQFF
>TRBV7-2
CASSLVRQGSQPQHF
>TRBV20-1
CSAPRSGTGANEQFF
>TRBV5-1
CASSLTGTGEYGYTF
>TRBV20-1
CSARDWQGLGNTEAFF
>TRBV13
CASSLGLQGPAGELFF
>TRBV12-3/TRBV12-4
CASTDALLAKNIQYF
>TRBV20-1
CRGQGFTGELFF
>TRBV11-2
CASSLEGRIRGSTYEQYF
>TRBV7-2
CASSFLWQVNTGELFF
>TRBV9
CASSVGLGPSGNTIYF
>TRBV5-1
CASSLDSGGYREQFF
>TRBV12-3/TRBV12-4
CASSLAGEPETQYF
>TRBV9
CASSVGGWQETQYF
>TRBV20-1
CSATALSSGNTIYF
>TRBV14
CASSQVGPPSSYNSPLHF
>TRBV19
CASSTALGNTEAFF
>TRBV7-9
CASSGEDSSQETQYF
>TRBV20-1
CSAREGRLLAGGLEQYF
>TRBV12-3/TRBV12-4
CASRGDTRRGGLVGELFF
>TRBV7-9
CASSLTTVWNYGYTF
>TRBV6-1
CASSDHRAGSEAFF
>TRBV12-3/TRBV12-4
CASTDWVGAFF
>TRBV6-2/TRBV6-3
CASSYPTPRGEQYF